This T cell receptor (beta chain) is from a study of T cell responses to AZD1222 COVID-19 vaccine. The CDR3 is 12 amino acids. The germline V gene encodes CDR1 GTSNPN and CDR2 SVGIG (reference sequence). V lost 4 bases to trimming and J lost 2 bases, with 6 bases between them. Some clones are missing from TCRdb's copy, which holds only in-frame ones; the method was immunoSEQ multiplex PCR. Here the sample spans around 160,000 clones, around 90% being singletons. The clonotype comes from an adult who received the AZD1222 COVID-19 vaccine. The sample consisted of peripheral blood, taken 28 days after the second AZD1222 dose. The chain carries TRBV30 and TRBJ1-3, with unresolved D. The CDR3 reads CAWMITGNTIYF. The CDR3 nucleotides read TGTGCCTGGATGATTACTGGAAACACCATATATTTT.